Listed below are T cell receptor beta chains from one sample, sequenced in a study of radiation and T cells in renal cell carcinoma. The assay was immunoSEQ multiplex PCR, and TCRdb's table has in-frame clones only and misses some. The top ten hold roughly 2.2% of the sample, which has about 77,000 clones, around four fifths seen once. The starting material was blood, obtained from a patient whose treatment included radiotherapy and nephrectomy. These receptors were obtained from a woman aged 55-70 years with renal cell carcinoma. CDR3s include the opening cysteine and the closing phenylalanine or tryptophan. The D gene is left open where the match is weak. Clone size is stated in some rows and not others, as once, few, many or a class when expanded.

clone size,D gene,J gene,V gene,CDR3 DNA,CDR3 protein
few,.,TRBJ1-2,TRBV5-6,TGTGCCAGCAGCTTGGACGGGGTTGGCTACACCTTC,CASSLDGVGYTF
.,TRBD2,TRBJ2-5,TRBV28,TGTGCCAGCACCAAAGCGGGAGGGCCGGAGACCCAGTACTTC,CASTKAGGPETQYF
.,TRBD1,TRBJ2-7,TRBV5-1,TGCGCCAGCAGGGCCGGGACAGGGGGCACGTACGAGCAGTACTTC,CASRAGTGGTYEQYF
.,TRBD2,TRBJ2-1,TRBV5-6,TGTGCCAGCAGCCCTGGACTAGCGGGGGATGAGCAGTTCTTC,CASSPGLAGDEQFF
.,TRBD1,TRBJ1-1,TRBV18,TGTGCCGGGAAGGGACAGGGACAAACTGAAGCTTTCTTT,CAGKGQGQTEAFF
few,.,TRBJ2-7,TRBV7-9,TGTGCCAGCAGCTCCAAGGAATACAGGGCGGAGTACTTC,CASSSKEYRAEYF
.,.,TRBJ2-5,TRBV5-1,TGCGCCAGCACCTCGTCCAGGGAGACCCAGTACTTC,CASTSSRETQYF
.,.,TRBJ1-2,TRBV20-1,TGCAGTGCCCGGGGCGCCCCGGGCTACACCTTC,CSARGAPGYTF
.,TRBD1,TRBJ2-1,TRBV4-2,TGTGCCAGCAGCCAAGATATTACCGGGACAGGGGGCTCCTACAATGAGCAGTTCTTC,CASSQDITGTGGSYNEQFF
.,.,TRBJ1-1,TRBV11-1,TGTGCCAGCAGCTTAGCAACAGACCCGATGAACACTGAAGCTTTCTTT,CASSLATDPMNTEAFF
.,.,TRBJ2-7,TRBV6-5,TGTGCCAGCAGCCCGGACAACTACGAGCAGTACTTC,CASSPDNYEQYF
.,TRBD1,TRBJ1-4,TRBV19,TGTGCCAGTGCCGGGACAGCGGTAGAAAAACTGTTTTTT,CASAGTAVEKLFF
.,TRBD1,TRBJ1-1,TRBV19,TGTGCCAGTAGTAGTGTGGGGACAGGGGGAAGAAGGACTGAAGCTTTCTTT,CASSSVGTGGRRTEAFF
.,.,TRBJ2-5,TRBV6-5,TGTGCCAGCAGTTACGCAAAAAACCTAGGGGGAGAGACCCAGTACTTC,CASSYAKNLGGETQYF
.,.,TRBJ2-7,TRBV15,TGTGCCACCAGCAGAGATAGGGGTAGCTCCAGCTCCTACGAGCAGTACTTC,CATSRDRGSSSSYEQYF
.,.,TRBJ2-3,TRBV10-1,TGCGCCAGCAGTGTAGGGACACCCGTGGATACGCAGTATTTT,CASSVGTPVDTQYF
.,.,TRBJ1-1,TRBV6-6,TGTGCCAGCGGCCGGATGAACACTGAAGCTTTCTTT,CASGRMNTEAFF